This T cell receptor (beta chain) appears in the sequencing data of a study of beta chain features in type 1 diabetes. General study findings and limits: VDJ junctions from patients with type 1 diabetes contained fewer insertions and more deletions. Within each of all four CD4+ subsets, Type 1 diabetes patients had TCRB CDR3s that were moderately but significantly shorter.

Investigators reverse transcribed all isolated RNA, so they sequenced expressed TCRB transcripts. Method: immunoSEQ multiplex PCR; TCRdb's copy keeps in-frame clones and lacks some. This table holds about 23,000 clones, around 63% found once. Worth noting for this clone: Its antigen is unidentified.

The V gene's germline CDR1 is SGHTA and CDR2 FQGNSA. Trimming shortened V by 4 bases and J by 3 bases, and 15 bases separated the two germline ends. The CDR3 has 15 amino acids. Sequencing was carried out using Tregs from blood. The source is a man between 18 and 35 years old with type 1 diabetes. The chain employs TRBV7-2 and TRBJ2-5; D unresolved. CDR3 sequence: CASSSQWWAKETQYF. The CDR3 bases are TGTGCCAGCAGCTCCCAGTGGTGGGCCAAAGAGACCCAGTACTTC.